The next 21 T cell receptor beta chains were all read from a single sample in a study of post-analysis software for immune sequencing data. These receptors are not linked to any known antigen. Each TCR beta cDNA library carried unique molecular identifiers. TCRdb ran MiXCR on the PCR reads and lists one entry per CDR3 protein. The sample has approximately 730,000 distinct CDR3 sequences, 25% to 30% seen once. General study findings and limits: When patients were compared with controls, about five TRBV segments were more frequent, TRBV5-6, TRBV5-1 and TRBV20-1 among them.

Source material: blood. These receptor sequences come from a girl under 18 with multiple sclerosis.

This chain links TRBV7-8 with TRBJ2-7; 9 nucleotides line up with TRBD1. Germline trimming cut 8 bases from V and 3 bases from J; bases unmatched to any gene: 11. CDR1 and CDR2 from the germline V gene are SGHVS and FQNEAQ. CDR3 length: 15 residues. The CDR3 bases are TGTGCCAGCCGACAGGGGGACAGCCGGATCTACGAGCAGTACTTC. This sequence encodes CASRQGDSRIYEQYF.

The V gene is TRBV6-2 or TRBV6-3, the J gene TRBJ1-4, with D uncertain. Trimming shortened V by 4 bases and J by 2 bases, and 17 bases separated the two germline ends. The CDR3 is 17 residues long. In germline, CDR1 is MNHEY, CDR2 SVGEGT. The CDR3 sequence: CASSLATNPETNEKLFF. CDR3 nucleotide sequence: TGTGCCAGCAGTTTAGCGACGAATCCGGAGACTAATGAAAAACTGTTTTTT.

V usage is TRBV7-2 and J usage is TRBJ2-1; 9 bases map to TRBD1. The CDR3 totals 15 residues. From germline, CDR1 is SGHTA and CDR2 FQGNSA. V was clipped by 5 bases and J by 5 bases; unmatched bases: 7. DNA of the CDR3: TGTGCCAGCAGCCTACAGGGGGCGCCGGACAATGAGCAGTTCTTC. Translation gives CASSLQGAPDNEQFF.

This clonotype was counted a few times. V is TRBV29-1 and J is TRBJ2-3; D possibly corresponds to TRBD1 (6 bases). Trimming stripped 6 bases from V and 0 bases from J, with 16 bases between. The CDR3 runs 15 residues. Germline CDR1 SQVTM, CDR2 ANQGSEA. This chain's CDR3 is CSVRRQDLSTDTQYF. For the CDR3, the DNA is TGCAGCGTCCGCCGACAGGACCTAAGCACAGATACGCAGTATTTT.

V usage is TRBV12-3 or TRBV12-4 and J usage is TRBJ2-1; D perhaps matches TRBD2 (5 bases). The germline V and J ends were trimmed by 2 bases and 4 bases, with 21 bases remaining between them. The length of the CDR3 is 18 residues. Written as DNA, the CDR3 is TGTGCCAGCAGTTTACGCTCCGGCGGGCCACTTAGTTACAATGAGCAGTTCTTC. Its translation: CASSLRSGGPLSYNEQFF.

This sequence joins TRBV12-3 or TRBV12-4 and TRBJ2-1, with D tentatively TRBD2 (5 bases). Trimming removed 2 bases at V and 0 bases at J, with 17 bases between. CDR3 length equals 18 residues. The CDR3 here is CASSLYRTGLSSYNEQFF. CDR3 DNA sequence: TGTGCCAGCAGTTTATACAGAACCGGACTCAGCTCCTACAATGAGCAGTTCTTC.

This sequence joins TRBV5-1 and TRBJ2-3; TRBD1 matches at 7 bases. The length of the CDR3 is 18 residues. V gave up 0 bases and J gave up 2 bases; unmatched junction bases: 12. Germline V gene data show CDR1 as SGHRS and CDR2 as YFSETQ. CDR3 protein: CASSLDGTESSYTDTQYF. The CDR3 DNA sequence: TGCGCCAGCAGCTTGGATGGGACAGAATCTAGCTACACAGATACGCAGTATTTT.

The chain recombines TRBV9 with TRBJ1-1; TRBD1 matches 10 bases. V trimming: 4 bases; J trimming: 4 bases; junction bases outside the gene matches: 7. Per germline, CDR1 SGDLS and CDR2 YYNGEE. The CDR3 extends over 15 amino acids. Written as DNA, the CDR3 is TGTGCCAGCAGCCCGACTGGACAGGGGGGCACTGAAGCTTTCTTT. This codes for CASSPTGQGGTEAFF.

This rearrangement joins TRBV12-3 or TRBV12-4 to TRBJ1-3; D is uncertain. Between the trimmed V and J ends, which lost 4 bases and 2 bases, there was a span of 9 bases. The CDR3 loop spans 14 amino acids. The CDR3 DNA is TGTGCCAGCAGTTGTTACGGAGCTGGAAACACCATATATTTT. The encoded protein is CASSCYGAGNTIYF.

V gene TRBV6-5 combines with J gene TRBJ2-3; TRBD2 might be the D (6 bases). The CDR3 has 16 residues. V was pared by 2 bases and J by 8 bases, with 20 bases between. Looked up from germline, CDR1 is MNHEY and CDR2 is SVGAGI. CDR3: CASSYQRAGGQGTQYF. The CDR3 DNA sequence: TGTGCCAGCAGTTACCAGCGGGCAGGCGGGCAGGGTACGCAGTATTTT.

Only a few counts were recorded for this clonotype. This sequence joins TRBV9 and TRBJ2-3; D is ambiguous. The V end was cut by 3 bases, the J end by 0 bases, with 11 bases between. The CDR3 sequence is 15 residues long. The V gene's germline CDR1 is SGDLS and CDR2 YYNGEE. In DNA form, the CDR3 reads TGTGCCAGCAGCGACACCGGTACCAGCACAGATACGCAGTATTTT. It encodes CASSDTGTSTDTQYF.

Of note for this clonotype: It may be a read error: a sequence one base away is much more abundant. V and J are TRBV18 and TRBJ2-6, with TRBD1 as a possible D gene (5 bases). CDR3 length equals 14 residues. CDR1 KGHSH and CDR2 LQKENI come from the germline V gene. DNA of the CDR3: TGTGCCAGCTCACCGAACTCTGGGGCCAACGTCCGGACTTTC. Translated: CASSPNSGANVRTF.

This clonotype was seen at least ten times. This sequence joins TRBV10-3 and TRBJ2-1, with D maybe TRBD2 (5 bases). V lost 6 bases and J lost 7, with 10 bases in between. The CDR3 spans 12 residues. The germline V gene encodes CDR1 ENHRY and CDR2 SYGVKD. The chain's CDR3 is CAIRRSGNEQFF. In DNA form, the CDR3 reads TGTGCCATCAGACGGAGCGGTAATGAGCAGTTCTTC.

In this sample, this clonotype turned up once. The chain is built from TRBV9 and TRBJ1-1; 7 positions agree with TRBD1. After removal of 3 bases from V and 1 base from J, the junction contained 3 bases not matched to a gene. The CDR3 is 14 amino acids. CDR1 is SGDLS and CDR2 is YYNGEE in the germline V gene. In DNA, the CDR3 is TGTGCCAGCAGCGCTTGGACAGGGAACACTGAAGCTTTCTTT. This gives the protein CASSAWTGNTEAFF.

This clonotype was seen a few times. J is TRBJ2-1 and V is TRBV2; a possible D gene is TRBD1 (6 bases). Deletions cut 8 bases from V and 3 bases from J, with 8 bases between. From germline, CDR1 is SNHLY and CDR2 FYNNEI. The CDR3 loop spans 12 amino acids. The CDR3 coding sequence is TGTGCCAGCGCAGGGGACTACAATGAGCAGTTCTTC. Translation: CASAGDYNEQFF.

Notes on this clonotype: This may be a read error: a much more frequent sequence differs by one nucleotide. This CDR3 is CASSGTGDYGYTF. DNA for the CDR3: TGTGCCAGCAGTGGGACAGGGGACTATGGCTACACCTTC. The rearrangement links TRBV2 to TRBJ1-2, with 9 bases lining up with TRBD1. The CDR3 covers 13 residues. Trimming took 4 bases from V and 3 from J; bases not matched to a gene: 0. Germline V gene sequence: CDR1 SNHLY, CDR2 FYNNEI.

V usage is TRBV2 and J usage is TRBJ1-4; D unclear. V was pared by 4 bases and J by 8 bases, with 11 bases between. The CDR3 totals 13 residues. In germline, CDR1 is SNHLY, CDR2 FYNNEI. The CDR3, as DNA: TGTGCCAGCAGTGGGCAACTTTGGGAAAAACTGTTTTTT. Translated, it gives CASSGQLWEKLFF.

This chain connects TRBV7-9 to TRBJ2-7, with no clear D. Trimming removed 1 base from V and 4 bases from J, with 11 bases in between. The germline V gene has CDR1 SEHNR and CDR2 FQNEAQ (reference sequence). This CDR3 region has 14 residues. The CDR3 bases are TGTGCCAGCAGCTTAGATCCCGGGCGATACGAGCAGTACTTC. Amino acids: CASSLDPGRYEQYF.

The rearrangement joins TRBV3-1 to TRBJ2-7, with D possibly being TRBD1 or TRBD2 (5 bases each). Germline V gene sequence: CDR1 LGHDT, CDR2 YNNKEL (reference sequence). V was clipped by 0 bases and J by 4 bases, with 10 bases between them. The length of the CDR3 is 14 residues. In DNA form, the CDR3 reads TGTGCCAGCAGCCAAGAGCCGGGACCTTACGAGCAGTACTTC. Its translation: CASSQEPGPYEQYF.

This clonotype appeared a few times. The rearrangement links TRBV20-1 to TRBJ2-1; the D gene could be TRBD1 or TRBD2 (6 bases each). This CDR3 spans 12 amino acids. The germline V and J ends were trimmed by 5 bases and 8 bases, with 13 bases remaining between them. Germline lookup yields CDR1 DFQATT and CDR2 SNEGSKA (reference sequence). CDR3 amino acids: CSAGGPPDEQFF. CDR3 in DNA: TGCAGTGCTGGGGGGCCCCCGGATGAGCAGTTCTTC.

This clonotype was recorded a few times. The rearrangement uses TRBV6-5 and TRBJ1-2, with D possibly being TRBD1 (5 bases). V was trimmed by 6 bases and J by 1 base, leaving 18 bases between them. The V gene's germline CDR1 is MNHEY and CDR2 SVGAGI. The CDR3 length is 16 residues. As DNA, the CDR3 is TGTGCCAGCAGAAGTTACCGGCAGGGACGTAACTATGGCTACACCTTC. It codes for CASRSYRQGRNYGYTF.